The clone carrying this TCR beta chain was seen only a few times. Antigen specificity is unknown. This specimen comes from a study of PD-1 blockade in classical Hodgkin lymphoma. At the level of the study: Intravenous nivolumab at 3 mg/kg was given to patients every 2 weeks.

Relapse after autologous stem cell transplantation occurred in every patient, and brentuximab vedotin exposure varied. Patients showed best responses of complete response, partial response or progressive disease. TCRdb's copy holds only in-frame clones and misses some; the assay was immunoSEQ multiplex PCR. Here the sample spans 40,000 to 45,000 clones, approximately 80% being singletons. Whole-study findings and limits: A significant rise in TCR diversity by C4D1 was seen for CD4+ but not CD8+ cells. Baseline diversity in complete responders resembled that of newly diagnosed patients.

This CDR3 is built from 14 residues. Trimming removed 3 bases from V and 7 bases from J; junction bases left unmatched: 4. Germline V gene sequence: CDR1 KGHSH, CDR2 LQKENI. V usage is TRBV18 and J usage is TRBJ1-2; 11 positions agree with TRBD1. The material sequenced was peripheral blood mononuclear cells (PBMCs), taken at baseline. The sequence derives from a human donor with classical Hodgkin lymphoma. The CDR3 DNA reads as TGTGCCAGCTCACCCGGACAGGGGGCGGCTGGCTACACCTTC. Its protein is CASSPGQGAAGYTF.